Following are 10 T cell receptor beta chains from one sample sequenced in a study of lymphopenia after photon versus proton radiotherapy. The protocol was immunoSEQ multiplex PCR, while the TCRdb copy is restricted to in-frame clones and leaves out a portion. The sample contains 20,000 to 25,000 clones, around nine tenths of which appear only once. Sequencing used peripheral blood, obtained from a patient treated with proton-based radiotherapy. These receptors all come from a man of 80 years or more with esophageal cancer.

J is TRBJ2-5 and V is TRBV5-1, with D possibly TRBD1 on 5 matching bases. Trimming cost V 3 bases and J 1 base, with 7 bases left between them. CDR3 size: 13 residues. Germline V gene sequence: CDR1 SGHRS, CDR2 YFSETQ. The CDR3 spells CASSYDSQETQYF. CDR3 DNA: TGCGCCAGCAGCTACGACAGCCAAGAGACCCAGTACTTC.

Comments on this clone: The junction departs from germline at one end; a sequencing error may be responsible. This sequence joins TRBV7-2 and TRBJ2-7; 11 bases line up with TRBD1. Per germline, CDR1 SGHTA and CDR2 FQGNSA. The length of the CDR3 is 15 residues. The CDR3 sequence: CASSLGTGGFYEQYF. As DNA, the CDR3 is TGTGCCAGCAGTTTAGGGACAGGGGGATTTTACGAGCAGTACTTC.

The count of this clone is one. The rearrangement uses TRBV19 and TRBJ2-3; 13 positions agree with TRBD2. CDR3 size: 14 residues. CDR1 is LNHDA, CDR2 SQIVND, per germline (reference sequence). Germline trimming cut 6 bases from V and 4 bases from J; bases unmatched to any gene: 1. In DNA form, the CDR3 reads TGTGCCAGTAGGGGGACTAGCGGGGCAGATACGCAGTATTTT. This sequence encodes CASRGTSGADTQYF.

The chain couples TRBV7-9 to TRBJ2-5; D not resolved. The CDR3 has 14 amino acids. The V end lost 5 bases, the J end lost 2 bases, and 12 bases lay between the germline ends. Germline V gene data show CDR1 as SEHNR and CDR2 as FQNEAQ (reference sequence). CDR3 in amino acids: CASSQTVEQETQYF. The CDR3 nucleotides are TGTGCCAGCAGCCAGACCGTCGAACAAGAGACCCAGTACTTC.

The chain recombines TRBV11-2 with TRBJ1-4; D uncertain. The V end lost 5 bases, the J end lost 8 bases, and 21 bases lay between the germline ends. Germline V CDR1 and CDR2: SGHAT, FQNNGV. There are 16 residues in the CDR3. CDR3 sequence: CASSERFWGGGEKLFF. The CDR3 bases are TGTGCCAGCAGCGAAAGATTTTGGGGAGGTGGCGAAAAACTGTTTTTT. Using reference TRBV11-2 and TRBJ1-4 for the parts outside the CDR3, the full variable domain is EAGVAQSPRYKIIEKRQSVAFWCNPISGHATLYWYQQILGQGPKLLIQFQNNGVVDDSQLPKDRFSAERLKGVDSTLKIQPAKLEDSAVYLCASSERFWGGGEKLFFGSGTQLSVL.

CDR3 region: CSAMGQGHTF. For the CDR3, the DNA is TGCAGTGCTATGGGACAGGGACACACCTTC. This sequence joins TRBV20-1 and TRBJ1-2, with 9 nucleotides matching TRBD1. V was pared by 4 bases and J by 12 bases, with 3 bases of the junction left unmatched. The CDR3 covers 10 residues. Germline-derived CDR1 and CDR2 are DFQATT and SNEGSKA (reference sequence).

The chain has TRBV2 and TRBJ2-1; D perhaps matches TRBD1 (5 bases). Germline V gene data show CDR1 as SNHLY and CDR2 as FYNNEI. The V and J ends lost 4 bases and 0 bases respectively, with 10 bases between them. The CDR3 totals 15 residues. DNA for the CDR3: TGTGCCAGCAGTGTGGACACCAGCTCCTACAATGAGCAGTTCTTC. It specifies CASSVDTSSYNEQFF.

This clone was seen once. The chain is built from TRBV18 and TRBJ1-5, with unresolved D. The germline V and J ends were trimmed by 4 bases and 2 bases, with 15 bases remaining between them. This CDR3 comprises 16 residues. Per the germline V gene, CDR1 is KGHSH and CDR2 is LQKENI. CDR3 sequence: CASSLVLAGGNQPQHF. Written as DNA, the CDR3 is TGTGCCAGCTCACTTGTCCTGGCAGGAGGCAATCAGCCCCAGCATTTT. Using reference TRBV18 and TRBJ1-5 for the parts outside the CDR3, the full variable domain is NAGVMQNPRHLVRRRGQEARLRCSPMKGHSHVYWYRQLPEEGLKFMVYLQKENIIDESGMPKERFSAEFPKEGPSILRIQQVVRGDSAAYFCASSLVLAGGNQPQHFGDGTRLSIL.

The chain combines TRBV7-9 with TRBJ2-2, with D possibly TRBD2 on 5 matching bases. The CDR3 contains 15 residues. V lost 7 bases and J 3 bases, leaving 15 bases between the germline ends. Germline V gene sequence: CDR1 SEHNR, CDR2 FQNEAQ (reference sequence). CDR3: CASTDTGRYTGELFF. CDR3 nucleotide sequence: TGTGCCAGCACGGATACGGGAAGGTACACCGGGGAGCTGTTTTTT.

The CDR3 sequence is CASSPGGYGYTF. The DNA of the CDR3 is TGTGCCAGCAGCCCTGGCGGCTATGGCTACACCTTC. The J gene is TRBJ1-2, the V gene TRBV5-6; D call uncertain. Trimming shortened V by 4 bases and J by 4 bases, and 8 bases separated the two germline ends. The CDR3 sequence is 12 residues long. The V gene's germline CDR1 is SGHDT and CDR2 YYEEEE.